Described below is a single T cell receptor beta chain sequence and its context. Antigen: not known. The data are from a study of cytomegalovirus exposure and HLA in healthy donors. The CDR3 sequence is 18 residues long. CDR1 and CDR2 from the germline V gene are SQVTM and ANQGSEA. The V end was cut by 4 bases, the J end by 1 base, with 23 bases between. PCR used 60 Vbeta primers and 13 Jbeta primers. Only in-frame clones appear in the TCRdb table, and some are missing; sequencing was by immunoSEQ multiplex PCR. The sample lists 90,000 to 120,000 clones, 65% to 75% occurring once. Whole-study results and caveats: Per published accounts, TCR beta sequences correctly predicted the HLA-A and HLA-B alleles of most subjects. Data from an earlier analysis indicated that most TCR beta V segments were productive either about 90% or about 30% of the time.

The source is a young woman in good health and CMV-seropositive. The chain combines TRBV29-1 with TRBJ2-1; tentatively, D is TRBD2 (6 bases). Input material: PBMCs. This chain's CDR3 is CSVVVSSSGTYSYNEQFF. The CDR3 DNA reads TGCAGCGTTGTTGTGAGTTCATCAGGGACTTATTCCTACAATGAGCAGTTCTTC.